The 23 T cell receptor beta chains below come from one sample, sequenced in a study of blood T cell repertoires in COVID-19. TCRdb keeps only in-frame clones here, not all; method: immunoSEQ multiplex PCR. Among 340,000 or so clones, around 83% were seen once, and the ten largest hold around 3%. Sequencing was performed on peripheral blood. Receptors were obtained from a man aged 25 to 45 with active or convalescent COVID-19.

This chain uses TRBV24-1 with TRBJ1-5; D might be TRBD1 (6 bases). CDR1 and CDR2 (germline): KGHDR, SFDVKD. Trimming stripped 6 bases from V and 7 bases from J, with 12 bases between. The CDR3 has 13 residues. The CDR3 sequence: CATSQSQGQPQHF. DNA of the CDR3: TGTGCCACCAGTCAGAGCCAGGGGCAGCCCCAGCATTTT.

The V gene is TRBV27, the J gene TRBJ2-7; D not resolved. The CDR3 consists of 15 residues. Germline CDR1 MNHEY, CDR2 SMNVEV (reference sequence). The V end was cut by 1 base, the J end by 2 bases, with 12 bases between. CDR3 bases: TGTGCCAGCAGTTTATACTCGGTCTCCCCCTACGAGCAGTACTTC. It specifies CASSLYSVSPYEQYF.

The chain links TRBV6-2 or TRBV6-3 to TRBJ1-5; 7 positions match TRBD1. The CDR3 spans 15 residues. From germline, CDR1 is MNHEY and CDR2 SVGEGT. With V trimmed by 6 bases and J by 4 bases, 9 bases remained unmatched. The DNA for the CDR3 is TGTGCCAGCAGACCTGACAGGGCGAGTAATCAGCCCCAGCATTTT. As protein: CASRPDRASNQPQHF.

This clone appeared a single time. The chain joins TRBV2 to TRBJ1-6; maybe TRBD1 (6 bases). The germline V and J ends were trimmed by 6 bases and 16 bases, with 13 bases remaining between them. The CDR3 contains 11 residues. CDR1 is SNHLY, CDR2 FYNNEI, per germline. CDR3 sequence (DNA): TGTGCCAGCAGGGGGGCCTTATCTCTCCACTTT. It codes for CASRGALSLHF.

The chain is built from TRBV29-1 and TRBJ2-7; D possibly corresponds to TRBD1 (6 bases). Trimming shortened V by 4 bases and J by 5 bases, and 18 bases separated the two germline ends. The CDR3 sequence is 14 residues long. The germline V gene has CDR1 SQVTM and CDR2 ANQGSEA. The CDR3, as DNA: TGCAGCGTTGCAGCAGGGGCTCTTAGGGACGAGCAGTACTTC. Translation gives CSVAAGALRDEQYF.

The chain uses TRBV3-1 (or the pseudogene TRBV3-2) and TRBJ1-1; no definite D call. Germline assignment: CDR1 LGHDT and CDR2 YNNKEL (reference sequence). V lost 0 bases and J lost 0, with 5 bases in between. This CDR3 spans 14 amino acids. The CDR3 DNA reads as TGTGCCAGCAGCCAAGAATTATTGAACACTGAAGCTTTCTTT. It codes for CASSQELLNTEAFF.

The chain is built from TRBV15 and TRBJ1-1, with TRBD1 as a possible D gene (5 bases). V gave up 0 bases and J gave up 6 bases, with 11 bases separating them. The CDR3 runs to 14 residues. Germline values: CDR1 LNHNV, CDR2 YYDKDF (reference sequence). In nucleotides, the CDR3 is TGTGCCACCAGCAGAGACCCAGGGATTTCTGAAGCTTTCTTT. This sequence encodes CATSRDPGISEAFF.

The chain carries TRBV4-1 and TRBJ2-7; no reliable D call. The germline V gene has CDR1 MGHRA and CDR2 YSYEKL. This CDR3 spans 14 amino acids. V was pared by 0 bases and J by 2 bases, with 8 bases between. The CDR3 DNA sequence: TGCGCCAGCAGCCAAGACCGGAGTACCTACGAGCAGTACTTC. Translation gives CASSQDRSTYEQYF.

This sequence joins TRBV18 and TRBJ1-2; 10 nucleotides agree with TRBD1. Germline loops: CDR1 KGHSH, CDR2 LQKENI. Germline trimming cut 2 bases from V and 6 bases from J; bases unmatched to any gene: 12. The CDR3 is 17 amino acids. The CDR3 nucleotides are TGTGCCAGCTCACCAGCTCCCCCGGGACAGGGGAACGATGGCTACACCTTC. Translated: CASSPAPPGQGNDGYTF.

The chain employs TRBV6-2 or TRBV6-3 and TRBJ1-4; D remains unclear. V was trimmed by 0 bases and J by 10 bases, leaving 15 bases between them. Germline CDR1 MNHEY, CDR2 SVGEGT. The CDR3 is 15 residues long. DNA of the CDR3: TGTGCCAGCAGTTACTCCGGGAACTCCCGGGGAAAACTGTTTTTT. It is translated as CASSYSGNSRGKLFF.

On this clone: The same CDR3 can be traced to other DNA sequences in this sample. The chain employs TRBV28 and TRBJ1-3, with D possibly being TRBD1 (5 bases). The CDR3 is made up of 15 amino acids. V gave up 2 bases and J gave up 4 bases, with 12 bases separating them. The germline V gene encodes CDR1 MDHEN and CDR2 SYDVKM. As DNA, the CDR3 is TGTGCCAGCAGTTTAGTTCAGGGAACCGGAAACACCATATATTTT. This translates into CASSLVQGTGNTIYF.

The chain links TRBV21-1 to TRBJ1-3; the table calls TRBD1, which could not be checked here. TRBV21-1 is termed a pseudogene. The CDR3 extends over 15 amino acids. CDR3 DNA sequence: TGTGCCAGCAGCAAAGATACAGGGACTGGAAACACCATATATTTT. As protein: CASSKDTGTGNTIYF.

This chain uses TRBV10-3 with TRBJ1-3; a possible D gene is TRBD1 (5 bases). V was cut by 4 bases and J by 2 bases, with 12 bases left in between. This CDR3 is built from 15 residues. Germline CDR1 and CDR2: ENHRY and SYGVKD. The CDR3 protein is CAISGLGGAGNTIYF. CDR3 nucleotides: TGTGCCATCAGTGGTTTGGGAGGGGCTGGAAACACCATATATTTT.

In this sample, this clone turned up a few times. This chain connects TRBV6-2 or TRBV6-3 to TRBJ2-3; D may be TRBD2 (5 bases). From germline, CDR1 is MNHEY and CDR2 SVGEGT. The V end lost 6 bases, the J end lost 10 bases, and 20 bases lay between the germline ends. This CDR3 has 14 amino acids. This CDR3 reads CASSPPPGPGAQYF. The CDR3 DNA follows: TGTGCCAGCAGCCCCCCGCCCGGGCCCGGGGCGCAGTATTTT.

This chain connects TRBV6-5 to TRBJ1-2; 11 bases map to TRBD1. Germline V gene sequence: CDR1 MNHEY, CDR2 SVGAGI. Trimming removed 1 base from V and 7 bases from J; junction bases left unmatched: 5. This CDR3 has 15 residues. The CDR3, as DNA: TGTGCCAGCAGTTACTTGGACAGGGGGCGCGTTGGCTACACCTTC. Translation: CASSYLDRGRVGYTF.

The genes are TRBV4-3 and TRBJ1-2; 7 nucleotides line up with TRBD1. Losses at the gene ends were 6 bases for V and 2 bases for J; bases not matched to a gene: 9. The V gene's germline CDR1 is LGHNA and CDR2 YSLEER. This CDR3 is built from 15 residues. Here the CDR3 reads CASRHTQTGNYGYTF. CDR3 nucleotide sequence: TGCGCCAGCAGGCATACCCAGACAGGGAACTATGGCTACACCTTC.

This rearrangement joins TRBV7-3 to TRBJ2-1, with TRBD1 matching over 9 bases. The germline gives CDR1 SGHTA, CDR2 FQGTGA. V lost 2 bases, J lost 4 bases, and 3 bases stayed unmatched. The CDR3 length is 15 residues. The CDR3 coding sequence is TGTGCCAGCAGCTTAGAGGGACAGGGTTACAATGAGCAGTTCTTC. It specifies CASSLEGQGYNEQFF.

The chain joins TRBV27 to TRBJ2-6, with D possibly matching TRBD2 (6 bases). The CDR3 totals 18 residues. Germline values: CDR1 MNHEY, CDR2 SMNVEV (reference sequence). Trimming removed 8 bases from V and 1 base from J, with 21 bases in between. CDR3 loop: CASRSAKAGRSGANVLTF. CDR3 sequence (DNA): TGTGCCAGCCGATCCGCGAAGGCAGGGAGGTCTGGGGCCAACGTCCTGACTTTC.

The chain uses TRBV6-5 and TRBJ1-1; a weak D match, TRBD1 (6 bases). The V gene lost 6 bases and the J gene lost 6 bases, with 14 bases spanning the gap. CDR1 and CDR2 (germline): MNHEY, SVGAGI. CDR3 length: 13 residues. The CDR3 spells CASRVGHGAEAFF. As DNA, the CDR3 is TGTGCCAGCAGGGTGGGACACGGCGCTGAAGCTTTCTTT.

J is TRBJ1-2 and V is TRBV6-5; 8 bases are shared with TRBD1. The CDR3 covers 12 residues. Germline lookup yields CDR1 MNHEY and CDR2 SVGAGI. V dropped 5 bases and J dropped 6; count of bases not matched to a gene: 2. The DNA of the CDR3 is TGTGCCAGCAGTAGGACAGGGAATGGCTACACCTTC. It translates to CASSRTGNGYTF.

The rearrangement joins TRBV24-1 to TRBJ2-7, with 12 bases matching TRBD1. Trimming at V came to 5 bases and at J to 6 bases, leaving 13 bases not matched to a gene. This CDR3 region has 17 residues. Germline V gene lookup returns CDR1 KGHDR and CDR2 SFDVKD. CDR3 bases: TGTGCCACCAGTGGGGCAGGGCCGGGGACAGGGGGCGTCGAGCAGTACTTC. Amino acids: CATSGAGPGTGGVEQYF.

The genes are TRBV12-3 or TRBV12-4 and TRBJ2-2; D remains unclear. The CDR3 runs 12 residues. Trimming removed 5 bases from V and 8 bases from J, with 9 bases in between. The CDR3, as DNA: TGTGCCAGCAGTCTCCTAATAGGGGAGCTGTTTTTT. Translation gives CASSLLIGELFF.

The chain carries TRBV5-4 and TRBJ2-3, with TRBD2 identical over 11 bases. The germline CDR1 and CDR2 sequences are SGHNT and YYREEE (reference sequence). The CDR3 is 16 residues long. The junction had 10 bases not matched to a gene; V was cut back by 5 bases and J by 5 bases. The CDR3 reads CASRRGASGGIDTQYF. The CDR3 nucleotides read TGTGCCAGCAGGCGTGGAGCTAGCGGGGGGATAGATACGCAGTATTTT.